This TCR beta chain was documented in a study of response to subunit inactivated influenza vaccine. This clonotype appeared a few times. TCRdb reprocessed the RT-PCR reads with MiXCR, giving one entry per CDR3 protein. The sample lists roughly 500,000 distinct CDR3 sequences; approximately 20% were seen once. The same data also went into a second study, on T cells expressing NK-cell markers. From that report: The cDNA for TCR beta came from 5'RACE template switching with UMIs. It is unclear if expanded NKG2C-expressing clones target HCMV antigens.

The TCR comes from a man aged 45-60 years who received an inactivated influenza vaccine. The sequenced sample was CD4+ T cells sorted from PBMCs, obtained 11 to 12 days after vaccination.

CDR3 region: CASSRSVSRDRYNEQFF. The CDR3, as DNA: TGCGCCAGCAGCCGTTCGGTTAGTCGGGACAGATACAATGAGCAGTTCTTC. This rearrangement joins TRBV5-1 to TRBJ2-1; 7 nucleotides align to TRBD1. Trimming took 4 bases from V and 4 from J; bases not matched to a gene: 14. Germline values: CDR1 SGHRS, CDR2 YFSETQ. CDR3 length equals 17 residues.